A single sample gave rise to the 27 T cell receptor beta chains below, sequenced in a study of blood T cell repertoires in COVID-19. Clones were read by immunoSEQ multiplex PCR, and TCRdb kept only the in-frame ones, dropping some. The sample yields hundreds of thousands of clones, around 89% seen once. Sequenced material: peripheral blood. The receptor set was obtained from a man aged 40-50 years with acute or convalescent COVID-19.

This chain uses TRBV6-5 with TRBJ1-6; D is unclear. The CDR3 contains 15 residues. The V gene lost 0 bases and the J gene lost 9 bases, with 12 bases spanning the gap. Germline V lookup: CDR1 MNHEY, CDR2 SVGAGI. CDR3 loop: CASSYSTAAGSPLHF. CDR3 nucleotides: TGTGCCAGCAGTTACTCAACAGCAGCGGGTTCACCCCTCCACTTT.

The chain combines TRBV18 with TRBJ2-7; 12 bases fit TRBD1. The CDR3 is made up of 14 amino acids. Germline lookup yields CDR1 KGHSH and CDR2 LQKENI. J was trimmed by 6 bases and V by 3 bases; bases with no gene match: 3. This CDR3 is CASSPGQGAGEQYF. CDR3 sequence (DNA): TGTGCCAGCTCACCGGGACAGGGGGCCGGCGAGCAGTACTTC.

The V call is TRBV6-4, the J call TRBJ1-2; no clear D. V was trimmed by 7 bases and J by 8 bases, leaving 14 bases between them. CDR3 length equals 12 residues. CDR1 is MRHNA and CDR2 is SNTAGT in the germline V gene. In nucleotides, the CDR3 is TGTGCCAGCACCTTGAGAGGCGAAGGCTACACCTTC. Its protein is CASTLRGEGYTF.

This rearrangement joins TRBV10-1 to TRBJ2-7; the D gene is possibly TRBD1 (5 bases). Per germline, CDR1 WNHNN and CDR2 SYGVQD (reference sequence). Trimming stripped 6 bases from V and 5 bases from J, with 20 bases between. The CDR3 runs to 15 residues. This CDR3 is CASSGDSFGRDEQYF. The CDR3, as DNA: TGCGCCAGCAGCGGAGACAGCTTCGGCAGGGACGAGCAGTACTTC.

The genes are TRBV6-5 and TRBJ2-7; TRBD1 matches at 9 bases. J gave up 3 bases and V 6 bases, and 9 bases lay outside the gene matches. Germline loops: CDR1 MNHEY, CDR2 SVGAGI. The CDR3 consists of 15 residues. The CDR3 DNA reads TGTGCCAGCAGAGCCGGGACAGGGCTATACTACGAGCAGTACTTC. Translating it yields CASRAGTGLYYEQYF.

The chain joins TRBV30 to TRBJ1-3; D call uncertain. V shed 3 bases and J shed 7 bases, with 13 bases lying between them. The CDR3 consists of 13 residues. Germline V gives CDR1 GTSNPN, CDR2 SVGIG (reference sequence). The CDR3 DNA reads as TGTGCCTGGAGGGAGTTGAACGGGAACACCATATATTTT. Translating it yields CAWRELNGNTIYF.

This chain links TRBV5-4 with TRBJ1-4, with D possibly being TRBD1 (6 bases). The CDR3 contains 15 residues. Trimming stripped 7 bases from V and 8 bases from J, with 21 bases between. Germline V lookup: CDR1 SGHNT, CDR2 YYREEE (reference sequence). The CDR3 reads CASGIRGSSWEKLFF. In nucleotides, the CDR3 is TGTGCCAGCGGAATTAGGGGGTCAAGTTGGGAAAAACTGTTTTTT.

The chain links TRBV15 to TRBJ1-4; TRBD1 agrees at 9 bases. CDR3 size: 15 residues. V dropped 1 base and J dropped 8; count of bases not matched to a gene: 5. Germline-derived CDR1 and CDR2 are LNHNV and YYDKDF (reference sequence). As DNA, the CDR3 is TGTGCCACCAGCAGAGTGGGACAGGGTGGAGAAAAACTGTTTTTT. It specifies CATSRVGQGGEKLFF. Based on the CDR3 plus reference TRBV15 and TRBJ1-4, the full variable domain is DAMVIQNPRYQVTQFGKPVTLSCSQTLNHNVMYWYQQKSSQAPKLLFHYYDKDFNNEADTPDNFQSRRPNTSFCFLDIRSPGLGDTAMYLCATSRVGQGGEKLFFGSGTQLSVL.

The chain couples TRBV3-1 (or the pseudogene TRBV3-2) to TRBJ1-2; 12 bases agree with TRBD1. The V gene's germline CDR1 is LGHDT and CDR2 YNNKEL (reference sequence). There are 16 residues in the CDR3. J gave up 4 bases and V 0 bases, and 3 bases lay outside the gene matches. The CDR3 sequence: CASSQEGTGGTYGYTF. The CDR3 coding sequence is TGTGCCAGCAGCCAAGAGGGGACAGGGGGCACCTATGGCTACACCTTC.

The chain is built from TRBV21-1 and TRBJ1-2. TRBV21-1 is labeled a pseudogene. The CDR3 loop spans 14 amino acids. The CDR3 spells CASSKVGVDYGYTF. The CDR3 nucleotides are TGTGCCAGCAGCAAAGTCGGGGTAGACTATGGCTACACCTTC.

V and J are TRBV4-1 and TRBJ2-7; possibly TRBD1 for D (6 bases). The CDR3 consists of 17 residues. Deletions cut 0 bases from V and 3 bases from J, with 18 bases between. Germline V gene sequence: CDR1 MGHRA, CDR2 YSYEKL. CDR3 DNA: TGCGCCAGCAGCCAAGACTCGCTAAAGGACAGTTACTACGAGCAGTACTTC. Its translation: CASSQDSLKDSYYEQYF.

The chain recombines TRBV27 with TRBJ1-6, with TRBD1 as a possible D gene (6 bases). Germline V CDR1 and CDR2: MNHEY, SMNVEV (reference sequence). The CDR3 covers 17 residues. The V end lost 4 bases, the J end lost 5 bases, and 18 bases lay between the germline ends. CDR3 DNA: TGTGCCAGCAGTTCATCATCAGGACAGCGTCATAATTCACCCCTCCACTTT. Its protein product is CASSSSSGQRHNSPLHF.

The gene calls are TRBV4-1 and TRBJ2-1, with 7 bases identical to TRBD2. Germline lookup yields CDR1 MGHRA and CDR2 YSYEKL. The CDR3 sequence is 14 residues long. V dropped 2 bases and J dropped 6; count of bases not matched to a gene: 4. The CDR3 sequence: CASSQLRGGNEQFF. CDR3 sequence (DNA): TGCGCCAGCAGCCAACTCCGCGGGGGCAATGAGCAGTTCTTC.

The gene calls are TRBV19 and TRBJ2-1; 9 positions agree with TRBD2. This CDR3 region has 15 residues. V lost 7 bases to trimming and J lost 8 bases; unmatched junction nucleotides: 12. Germline lookup yields CDR1 LNHDA and CDR2 SQIVND (reference sequence). The CDR3, as DNA: TGTGCCAGTACCTTTGGCGGGGGGGCCTCCGATGAGCAGTTCTTC. This codes for CASTFGGGASDEQFF.

The V gene is TRBV12-5, the J gene TRBJ1-1; perhaps TRBD1 as D (6 bases). CDR1 is LGHNT and CDR2 is FRNRAP in the germline V gene. There are 14 residues in the CDR3. Trimming took off 2 bases at V and 4 bases at J, with 11 bases between the two ends. The CDR3 DNA follows: TGTGCTAGTGGTTTGTCCACAGGGTTCACTGAAGCTTTCTTT. It encodes CASGLSTGFTEAFF.

The rearrangement joins TRBV11-2 to TRBJ2-1, with 7 bases matching TRBD2. Trimming removed 5 bases from V and 8 bases from J; junction bases left unmatched: 6. The CDR3 runs to 13 residues. CDR1 is SGHAT and CDR2 is FQNNGV in the germline V gene. The CDR3 region is CASSPWTSHEQFF. The CDR3 nucleotides are TGTGCCAGCAGCCCGTGGACTAGTCATGAGCAGTTCTTC.

This chain uses TRBV6-5 with TRBJ1-2; 9 bases match TRBD1. V was pared by 5 bases and J by 8 bases, with 9 bases of the junction left unmatched. The CDR3 has 14 amino acids. Germline V gene lookup returns CDR1 MNHEY and CDR2 SVGAGI. CDR3 region: CASSTGTGSSGYTF. As DNA, the CDR3 is TGTGCCAGCAGTACCGGGACAGGGTCTTCGGGCTACACCTTC.

The chain uses TRBV9 and TRBJ1-1; the D is unclear. V lost 0 bases and J 4 bases, leaving 10 bases between the germline ends. This CDR3 has 14 residues. Germline V gene data show CDR1 as SGDLS and CDR2 as YYNGEE. CDR3 loop: CASSVESGSTEAFF. Here the CDR3 DNA reads TGTGCCAGCAGCGTAGAGTCAGGTTCCACTGAAGCTTTCTTT.

The chain carries TRBV2 and TRBJ2-3; D gene ambiguous. Trimming took 6 bases from V and 5 from J, leaving 9 bases between them. This CDR3 is built from 12 residues. Germline values: CDR1 SNHLY, CDR2 FYNNEI. Here the CDR3 reads CASRPDLDTQYF. DNA for the CDR3: TGTGCCAGCAGGCCAGATCTAGATACGCAGTATTTT.

This clone occurred a few times. CDR3: CASTDTYNSPLHF. The CDR3, as DNA: TGTGCCAGTACGGACACTTATAATTCACCCCTCCACTTT. The chain combines TRBV19 with TRBJ1-6, with D possibly being TRBD1 (5 bases). The germline V gene has CDR1 LNHDA and CDR2 SQIVND (reference sequence). The CDR3 is 13 amino acids. The ends were cut back, 7 bases at V and 4 bases at J, with 8 bases in the middle.

V and J are TRBV24-1 and TRBJ1-5; D is ambiguous. Trimming removed 5 bases at V and 3 bases at J, with 10 bases between. This CDR3 is built from 14 residues. Germline lookup yields CDR1 KGHDR and CDR2 SFDVKD. CDR3 sequence: CATSVSGYNQPQHF. CDR3 sequence (DNA): TGTGCCACCAGTGTATCAGGATACAATCAGCCCCAGCATTTT.

The J gene is TRBJ2-1, the V gene TRBV6-1, with D possibly being TRBD1 (5 bases). V lost 3 bases and J lost 9, with 9 bases in between. Germline lookup yields CDR1 MNHNS and CDR2 SASEGT. The CDR3 length is 12 residues. CDR3 DNA: TGTGCCAGCAGTGATCCAGGGCTTGAGCAGTTCTTC. Protein sequence: CASSDPGLEQFF.

V is TRBV11-2 and J is TRBJ1-1; D is perhaps TRBD1 (5 bases). Trimming removed 7 bases from V and 1 base from J, with 10 bases in between. The CDR3 has 13 residues. Germline loops: CDR1 SGHAT, CDR2 FQNNGV. CDR3 in DNA: TGTGCCAGCAATAGGGGCTCGAACACTGAAGCTTTCTTT. It yields the protein CASNRGSNTEAFF.

The chain carries TRBV2 and TRBJ1-6; 7 bases are shared with TRBD1. With V trimmed by 5 bases and J by 10 bases, 11 bases remained unmatched. CDR3 length: 15 amino acids. CDR1 is SNHLY and CDR2 is FYNNEI in the germline V gene. The CDR3 sequence: CASSSTRDRRSPLHF. The CDR3 nucleotides are TGTGCCAGCAGTTCGACCAGGGACAGAAGGTCACCCCTCCACTTT.

V usage is TRBV18 and J usage is TRBJ1-2; D is unclear. CDR1 is KGHSH and CDR2 is LQKENI in the germline V gene. The CDR3 runs to 14 residues. V lost 0 bases to trimming and J lost 0 bases, with 5 bases between them. CDR3 in amino acids: CASSPPSTNYGYTF. CDR3 nucleotide sequence: TGTGCCAGCTCACCACCGAGTACTAACTATGGCTACACCTTC. Full variable domain (rest looked up from reference TRBV18 and TRBJ1-2): NAGVMQNPRHLVRRRGQEARLRCSPMKGHSHVYWYRQLPEEGLKFMVYLQKENIIDESGMPKERFSAEFPKEGPSILRIQQVVRGDSAAYFCASSPPSTNYGYTFGSGTRLTVV.

V gene TRBV7-2 combines with J gene TRBJ1-5, with 8 bases matching TRBD1. Trimming removed 5 bases from V and 2 bases from J; junction bases left unmatched: 2. This CDR3 region has 14 residues. CDR1 and CDR2 (germline): SGHTA, FQGNSA. The CDR3 DNA sequence: TGTGCCAGCAGCGACAGGGGTGGCAATCAGCCCCAGCATTTT. Encoded protein: CASSDRGGNQPQHF.

A remark on this clone: The junction shows a germline mismatch at one end, possibly a read error. The gene calls are TRBV5-4 and TRBJ2-7; possible D gene TRBD2, 5 bases. This CDR3 is built from 13 residues. Looked up from germline, CDR1 is SGHNT and CDR2 is YYREEE (reference sequence). CDR3 DNA sequence: TGTGCCAGCAGCTTTTCTAGCTCCGACGAGCAGTACTTC. Its protein is CASSFSSSDEQYF.